Presented here are 3 T cell receptor beta chains from one specimen sequenced in a study of T cell clonality in common variable immunodeficiency. Method: immunoSEQ multiplex PCR; TCRdb's copy keeps in-frame clones and lacks some. The sample counts 25,000 or so clones, none seen once; the ten largest own approximately 10%. General study results and limits: Fewer deletions and N-nucleotide insertions were reportedly seen in common variable immunodeficiency TCR beta sequences.

No antigen has been assigned to these receptors. Sequenced: peripheral blood mononuclear cells. These TCRs come from a human donor with common variable immunodeficiency.

On this clone itself: The read finishes 3 residues shy of the CDR3 end, and the germline J gene is used to complete it. The gene calls are TRBV6-1 and TRBJ2-2, with a tentative D call TRBD2 (5 bases). The germline gives CDR1 MNHNS, CDR2 SASEGT. Trimming cost V 3 bases and J 6 bases, with 11 bases left between them. There are 14 residues in the CDR3. The CDR3 is CASSDRTGAGELFF. The CDR3 bases that were read are TGTGCCAGCAGTGACCGGACCGGGGCCGGGGAG.

This clone has ten or more counts. The read ends 3 residues shy of where the CDR3 ends; the end is completed using the germline J gene. The V call is TRBV18, the J call TRBJ2-1, with 10 bases that match TRBD1. V gave up 5 bases and J gave up 4 bases; unmatched junction bases: 8. Germline CDR1 reads KGHSH; CDR2 reads LQKENI. This CDR3 spans 16 amino acids. CDR3 DNA, as far as it was read: TGTGCCAGCTCATTGACAGGGGGCCCTTTATACAATGAG. It encodes CASSLTGGPLYNE. The full CDR3 protein reads CASSLTGGPLYNEQFF. Combining the CDR3 with reference TRBV18 and TRBJ2-1 gives the whole variable domain NAGVMQNPRHLVRRRGQEARLRCSPMKGHSHVYWYRQLPEEGLKFMVYLQKENIIDESGMPKERFSAEFPKEGPSILRIQQVVRGDSAAYFCASSLTGGPLYNEQFFGPGTRLTVL.

The sequenced CDR3 bases are TGTGCCAGCAGTTTACAGGAAAAA. This sequence encodes CASSLQEK. The whole CDR3 protein reads CASSLQEKLFF. J is TRBJ1-4 and V is TRBV2; no clear D. The observed sequence ends 3 residues before the CDR3 terminus, with the missing tail filled in from the germline J gene. The V gene's germline CDR1 is SNHLY and CDR2 FYNNEI. There are 11 residues in the CDR3. The V end was cut by 5 bases, the J end by 8 bases, with 6 bases between.